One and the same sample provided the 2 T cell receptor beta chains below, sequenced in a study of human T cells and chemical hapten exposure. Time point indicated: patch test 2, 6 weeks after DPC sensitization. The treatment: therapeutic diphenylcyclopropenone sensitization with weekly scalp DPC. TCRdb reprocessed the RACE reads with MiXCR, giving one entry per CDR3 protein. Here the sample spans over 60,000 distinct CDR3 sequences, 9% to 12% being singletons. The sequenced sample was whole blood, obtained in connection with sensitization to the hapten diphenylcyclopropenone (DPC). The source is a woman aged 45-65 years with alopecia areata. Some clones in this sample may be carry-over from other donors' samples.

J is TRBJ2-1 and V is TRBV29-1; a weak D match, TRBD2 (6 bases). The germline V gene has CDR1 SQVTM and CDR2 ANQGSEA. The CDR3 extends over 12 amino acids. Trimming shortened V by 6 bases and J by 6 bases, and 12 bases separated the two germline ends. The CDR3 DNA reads TGCAGCGTGGGGGACTCACGCAATGAGCAGTTCTTC. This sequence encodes CSVGDSRNEQFF.

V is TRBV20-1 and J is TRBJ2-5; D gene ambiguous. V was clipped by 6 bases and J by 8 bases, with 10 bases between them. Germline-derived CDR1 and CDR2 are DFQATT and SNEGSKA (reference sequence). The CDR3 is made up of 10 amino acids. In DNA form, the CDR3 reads TGCAGTGCCGCCCCCCGAACCCAGTACTTC. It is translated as CSAAPRTQYF.